This T cell receptor (beta chain) comes out of a study of OX40 agonist ivuxolimab in advanced cancers. Study context: Melanoma, hepatocellular carcinoma, head and neck or renal cell cancer occurred in dose-escalation patients. A male proportion of 82.7% was recorded, with mean age approximately 57 years and range about 20 to 79.

Points on this clone: Its target is not known.

Using immunoSEQ multiplex PCR, the repertoire was profiled, and TCRdb retains in-frame clones only, with some absent. The sample includes 70,000 or so clones, about 85% of them seen just once. Points from the study as a whole: Partial responders treated at 0.1-3.0 mg/kg exhibited clonal expansion among the lowest measured.

Trimming cost V 6 bases and J 9 bases; bases outside gene matches: 14. Germline CDR1 SGHRS, CDR2 YFSETQ. This CDR3 contains 15 residues. J is TRBJ2-1 and V is TRBV5-1; the match to TRBD1 covers 8 bases. The sequence was collected from an adult with an advanced solid tumor such as melanoma, head and neck, liver or kidney cancer. Sequencing was performed on CD4+ or CD8+ T cells sorted from blood, taken in a trial of the OX40 agonist ivuxolimab. CDR3 in amino acids: CASIHGDRRGSEQFF. The CDR3 DNA is TGCGCCAGCATCCATGGGGACAGGCGGGGCAGTGAGCAGTTCTTC.